This T cell receptor beta chain was found in a study of T cells in localized non-small cell lung cancer. Regarding the study as a whole: There were a median about 53 of the top 100 tumor clones appearing in adjacent lung. Sequence data derive from only one tumor region, so heterogeneity remains possible.

Sequencing was performed with immunoSEQ multiplex PCR; in TCRdb, only in-frame clones are kept and a portion is missing. Of approximately 1,200 clones listed, approximately 35% are singletons. As regards this clone: Its cognate antigen is unknown.

The receptor was isolated from a male donor older than 55 with stage II squamous cell lung carcinoma. The sequenced sample was lung tumor tissue, obtained before any cancer treatment.

CDR3 protein: CASSLVYGELFF. For the CDR3, the DNA is TGTGCCAGCAGTTTAGTATACGGGGAGCTGTTTTTT. The V and J genes are TRBV28 and TRBJ2-2; D gene ambiguous. The CDR3 covers 12 residues. Trimming left V 2 bases short and J 7 bases short, with 5 bases between. The germline CDR1 and CDR2 sequences are MDHEN and SYDVKM.